These 21 T cell receptor beta chains came from one sample sequenced in a study of blood T cells in healthy people across ages (dated by TCRdb to between 2015 and 2017). Preparation of the library involved 5' RACE. The reads were generated on an Illumina HiSeq 2500. A second PCR of roughly 7 to 12 cycles was run with a J-beta primer mix and a sample-barcoded 5' primer. TCRdb reprocessing: public reads trimmed at Q25 with fastp, clones called with MiXCR, in-frame beta chains kept. One record per CDR3 amino acid sequence lists the most common genes and DNA. This sample comprises about 590,000 distinct CDR3 sequences, roughly 31% of them detected only once. The ten biggest clones cover more than 15% of the sample. Material for sequencing was blood. The receptors here all came from a woman at least 80 years old in good health.

This clonotype appeared many times. The chain carries TRBV6-2 or TRBV6-3 and TRBJ1-2, with D unclear. In germline, CDR1 is MNHEY, CDR2 SVGEGT. Trimming removed 0 bases at V and 0 bases at J, with 17 bases between. This CDR3 has 18 amino acids. CDR3 loop: CASSYSTAVIPSNYGYTF. The CDR3, as DNA: TGTGCCAGCAGTTACTCGACGGCAGTCATCCCCTCTAACTATGGCTACACCTTC.

This clonotype was picked up many times. This chain joins TRBV2 and TRBJ2-5, with D possibly called TRBD1 or TRBD2 (5 bases each). This CDR3 is built from 13 residues. Trimming shortened V by 11 bases and J by 10 bases, and 23 bases separated the two germline ends. CDR1 is SNHLY and CDR2 is FYNNEI in the germline V gene. The DNA of the CDR3 is TGTGCCGCAGGTCGGGGCGCGCGAGGAGGCCAGTACTTC. Encoded protein: CAAGRGARGGQYF.

This clonotype occurred many times. This sequence joins TRBV2 and TRBJ2-1; D not resolved. This CDR3 is 13 amino acids long. The V gene's germline CDR1 is SNHLY and CDR2 FYNNEI. Trimming cost V 1 base and J 6 bases, with 7 bases left between them. The CDR3 sequence is CASSEGRANEQFF. CDR3 in DNA: TGTGCCAGCAGTGAAGGACGGGCCAATGAGCAGTTCTTC.

This clonotype showed up just once. V gene TRBV20-1 combines with J gene TRBJ1-6; 7 positions agree with TRBD1. The CDR3 extends over 17 amino acids. CDR1 is DFQATT and CDR2 is SNEGSKA in the germline V gene (reference sequence). The V and J ends lost 5 bases and 8 bases, in that order; junction bases with no gene match: 18. Written as DNA, the CDR3 is TGCAGTGCTGACAGGGACGTTCTCCCCTCTGGTCATTCACCCCTCCACTTT. Translated: CSADRDVLPSGHSPLHF.

Only a few counts were recorded for this clonotype. The J gene is TRBJ2-2, the V gene TRBV12-3 or TRBV12-4, with D maybe TRBD2 (7 bases). The CDR3 sequence is 14 residues long. Trimming removed 3 bases from V and 6 bases from J, with 11 bases in between. This CDR3 reads CASSFHGGPGELFF. Written as DNA, the CDR3 is TGTGCCAGCAGTTTTCACGGGGGGCCCGGGGAGCTGTTTTTT.

This clonotype was recorded many times. This chain connects TRBV6-2 or TRBV6-3 to TRBJ1-1; D not certain. Trimming took 4 bases from V and 4 from J, leaving 7 bases between them. CDR3 length equals 12 residues. Per the germline V gene, CDR1 is MNHEY and CDR2 is SVGEGT. The CDR3 is CASSLSRTEAFF. In DNA, the CDR3 is TGTGCCAGCAGTTTATCACGCACTGAAGCTTTCTTT.

A note on this clonotype: A much larger clone differs from this one at a single base, so this may be a read error. The chain couples TRBV27 to TRBJ2-1, with D possibly TRBD2 on 5 matching bases. The better agreement between TRBJ2-7 and the DNA end casts doubt on the J call. Per germline, CDR1 MNHEY and CDR2 SMNVEV (reference sequence). This CDR3 region has 13 residues. Written as DNA, the CDR3 is TGTGCCAGCAGTTTATGGGGAGACAATGAGCAGTACTTC. This gives the protein CASSLWGDNEQYF.

This rearrangement joins TRBV5-1 to TRBJ2-5; D not certain. The DNA end is more similar to TRBJ2-7, so the J call may be wrong. Germline CDR1 and CDR2: SGHRS and YFSETQ. The CDR3 covers 13 residues. CDR3 region: CASSLALQDEQYF. The CDR3 nucleotides are TGCGCCAGCAGCTTGGCCCTCCAGGACGAGCAGTACTTC.

This clonotype was seen at least ten times. The genes are TRBV29-1 and TRBJ2-7, with 10 bases that match TRBD2. This CDR3 comprises 14 residues. CDR1 is SQVTM and CDR2 is ANQGSEA in the germline V gene. The V and J ends lost 6 bases and 1 base, in that order; junction bases with no gene match: 6. CDR3 sequence (DNA): TGCAGCGTACTAGGACTAGCGGTTTCCTACGAGCAGTACTTC. It specifies CSVLGLAVSYEQYF.

This clonotype has a count of ten or more. This chain uses TRBV6-1 with TRBJ1-2, with 12 bases lining up with TRBD1. CDR3 length equals 15 residues. Losses at the gene ends were 6 bases for V and 5 bases for J; bases not matched to a gene: 7. Germline loops: CDR1 MNHNS, CDR2 SASEGT. CDR3 amino acids: CASRAGTGGAYGYTF. The CDR3 region has the DNA TGTGCCAGCAGGGCCGGGACAGGGGGCGCATATGGCTACACCTTC.

This chain connects TRBV6-2 or TRBV6-3 to TRBJ2-3, with TRBD2 matching 9 bases. Germline V lookup: CDR1 MNHEY, CDR2 SVGEGT. The V and J ends lost 6 bases and 4 bases, in that order; junction bases with no gene match: 11. The CDR3 is 16 amino acids. This CDR3 reads CASSPWRGGGPDTQYF. The CDR3 bases are TGTGCCAGCAGCCCCTGGCGGGGGGGTGGGCCAGATACGCAGTATTTT.

This clonotype was detected a few times. Since a much larger clone is just one base distant, this may be a read error. The V call is TRBV9, the J call TRBJ2-5; D is perhaps TRBD2 (5 bases). The germline CDR1 and CDR2 sequences are SGDLS and YYNGEE. V lost 5 bases to trimming and J lost 11 bases, with 25 bases between them. This CDR3 contains 15 residues. The chain's CDR3 is CASRETGKRYIEQYF. The DNA of the CDR3 is TGTGCCAGCAGGGAAACCGGGAAGAGGTATATTGAGCAGTACTTC.

The sample holds many counts of this clonotype. The J gene is TRBJ1-5, the V gene TRBV12-3 or TRBV12-4; D unresolved. The CDR3 has 18 amino acids. The V and J ends lost 3 bases and 1 base respectively, with 19 bases between them. As DNA, the CDR3 is TGTGCCAGCAGTTTTCGGGCACCCGGGGTTTGGAGCAATCAGCCCCAGCATTTT. The encoded protein is CASSFRAPGVWSNQPQHF.

A note on this clonotype: This may be a read error, as it is one base from a much larger clone. CDR3 sequence reads: CASSHISGGGETQYF. The CDR3 DNA follows: TGTGCCAGCAGCCACATAAGCGGGGGAGGGGAGACCCAGTACTTC. The chain carries TRBV14 and TRBJ2-7; 8 positions match TRBD2. The assigned J gene may be wrong: the sequence end matches TRBJ2-5 better. CDR1 is SGHDN and CDR2 is FVKESK in the germline V gene. This CDR3 spans 15 amino acids.

To note about this clonotype: Just one base apart from a much larger clone, this may be a read error. The chain combines TRBV6-1 with TRBJ2-1; the D is unclear. Judging by the DNA end, TRBJ2-7 fits better; the J call may be wrong. From germline, CDR1 is MNHNS and CDR2 SASEGT. This CDR3 is built from 12 residues. The CDR3 region is CASSGHDNEQYF. Here the CDR3 DNA reads TGTGCCAGCAGTGGACACGACAATGAGCAGTACTTC.

The table lists this clonotype with many counts. Being one base from a much bigger clone, this may be a read error. This chain joins TRBV29-1 and TRBJ2-5; D tentatively fits TRBD1 or TRBD2 (5 bases each). The germline V gene encodes CDR1 SQVTM and CDR2 ANQGSEA. The length of the CDR3 is 13 residues. Trimming took off 6 bases at V and 11 bases at J, with 22 bases between the two ends. DNA of the CDR3: TGCAGCGTGGACGGGACGGACCACAATGAGCAGTACTTC. Its protein is CSVDGTDHNEQYF.

The chain joins TRBV7-3 to TRBJ2-6; the D gene could be TRBD1 or TRBD2 (6 bases each). V was clipped by 1 base and J by 1 base, with 17 bases between them. Germline-derived CDR1 and CDR2 are SGHTA and FQGTGA. The CDR3 extends over 19 amino acids. CDR3 sequence: CASSLRRGRRGSGANVLTF. The CDR3 DNA is TGTGCCAGCAGCTTAAGGAGGGGGAGACGGGGGTCTGGGGCCAACGTCCTGACTTTC.

As concerns this clonotype: A much bigger clone sits one base away, suggesting this may be a read error. The chain has TRBV30 and TRBJ2-1; 9 bases line up with TRBD1. The end of the DNA aligns better with TRBJ2-7, so the J call may be wrong. The CDR3 contains 14 residues. CDR1 and CDR2 from the germline V gene are GTSNPN and SVGIG (reference sequence). The CDR3, as DNA: TGTGCCTGGAGTCCCGGGACAGGGCGATACGAGCAGTACTTC. Its translation: CAWSPGTGRYEQYF.

Comment on this clonotype: This may be a read error: a much more frequent sequence differs by one nucleotide. The rearrangement uses TRBV20-1 and TRBJ2-5; a weak D match, TRBD1 (5 bases). The germline CDR1 and CDR2 sequences are DFQATT and SNEGSKA (reference sequence). The length of the CDR3 is 13 residues. V dropped 0 bases and J dropped 11 bases, with 16 bases sitting between them. In nucleotides, the CDR3 is TGCAGTGCTAGAGAGGGGCCTGGGCATGAGCAGTACTTC. Its translation: CSAREGPGHEQYF.

In its sample, this clonotype was seen many times. The rearrangement links TRBV18 to TRBJ2-7, with D unclear. This CDR3 contains 11 residues. V was pared by 8 bases and J by 6 bases, with 11 bases between. Germline CDR1 is KGHSH and CDR2 is LQKENI. CDR3 amino acids: CASRLGSEQYF. As DNA, the CDR3 is TGTGCCAGCCGACTTGGTTCCGAGCAGTACTTC.

The J gene is TRBJ2-3, the V gene TRBV2; 12 positions agree with TRBD2. The CDR3 spans 17 residues. Germline V CDR1 and CDR2: SNHLY, FYNNEI. V shed 2 bases and J 1 base; nucleotides not matched to a gene: 4. For the CDR3, the DNA is TGTGCCAGCAGTGAATCACTAGCGGGGGGAGGCACAGATACGCAGTATTTT. This sequence encodes CASSESLAGGGTDTQYF.